Below are 5 T cell receptor beta chains sequenced from a single sample in a study of T cells in Graves' hyperthyroidism and ophthalmopathy. Researchers took RNA transcripts and amplified the TCR beta CDR3 regions from them. The TCR CDR3 first-round RT-PCR relied on the HTBI primer set. Via MiXCR, TCRdb re-called the multiplex PCR reads, giving one row per CDR3 protein. Here the sample spans a few hundred thousand distinct CDR3 sequences, around 14% being singletons. Sequenced input: blood. The receptors stem from a woman in her twenties or thirties with Graves' hyperthyroidism.

This clonotype has at least ten counts. The V gene is TRBV10-3, the J gene TRBJ2-7; D call uncertain. Germline loops: CDR1 ENHRY, CDR2 SYGVKD. V lost 8 bases, J lost 3 bases, and 8 bases lay in between. The CDR3 covers 11 residues. CDR3 sequence (DNA): TGTGCCATCGGAAGGAGCTACGAGCAGTACTTC. It translates to CAIGRSYEQYF.

This clonotype showed up just a few times. Mismatch with germline at one junction end may stem from a read error. The chain joins TRBV6-1 to TRBJ2-7; the match to TRBD1 covers 11 bases. The CDR3 is 20 residues long. Germline values: CDR1 MNHNS, CDR2 SASEGT. CDR3 coding DNA: TGCGCCAGCAGGGACAGGGGGTTTCCCTTACTCACCCCTATCTCCTACGAGCAGTACTTC. It specifies CASRDRGFPLLTPISYEQYF.

The V call is TRBV12-3 or TRBV12-4, the J call TRBJ2-7; 11 positions match TRBD1. CDR3 length equals 14 residues. V lost 4 bases and J lost 9; bases outside the gene matches: 8. This CDR3 reads CASSSDRGRIGQYF. The DNA for the CDR3 is TGTGCCAGCAGTTCGGACAGGGGGCGAATTGGGCAGTACTTC.

Many counts were recorded for this clonotype. This rearrangement joins TRBV7-9 to TRBJ2-7; D remains ambiguous. Looked up from germline, CDR1 is SEHNR and CDR2 is FQNEAQ (reference sequence). V shed 5 bases and J shed 2 bases, with 10 bases lying between them. This CDR3 is built from 13 residues. The CDR3 bases are TGTGCCAGCAGCCCAGGTCTCACCTACGAGCAGTACTTC. Translating gives CASSPGLTYEQYF.

This clonotype was observed at least ten times. The chain carries TRBV12-3 or TRBV12-4 and TRBJ1-4, with a weak D call TRBD1 (6 bases). The CDR3 consists of 15 residues. Trimming took off 6 bases at V and 7 bases at J, with 18 bases between the two ends. CDR3 in amino acids: CASRAFRGSTEKLFF. The CDR3 bases are TGTGCCAGCAGGGCATTCAGGGGTTCAACTGAAAAACTGTTTTTT.